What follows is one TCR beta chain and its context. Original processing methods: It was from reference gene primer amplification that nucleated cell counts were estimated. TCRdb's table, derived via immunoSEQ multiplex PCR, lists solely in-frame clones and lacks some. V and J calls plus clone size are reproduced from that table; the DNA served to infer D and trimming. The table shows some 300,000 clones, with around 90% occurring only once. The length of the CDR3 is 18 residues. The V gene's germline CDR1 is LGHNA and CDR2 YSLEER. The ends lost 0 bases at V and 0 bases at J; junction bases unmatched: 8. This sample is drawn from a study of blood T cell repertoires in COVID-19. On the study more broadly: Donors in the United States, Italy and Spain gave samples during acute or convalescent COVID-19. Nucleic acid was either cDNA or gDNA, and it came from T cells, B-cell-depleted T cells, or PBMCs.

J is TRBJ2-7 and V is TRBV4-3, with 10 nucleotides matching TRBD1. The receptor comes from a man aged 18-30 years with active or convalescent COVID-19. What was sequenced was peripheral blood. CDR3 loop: CASSQDTGQGTFSYEQYF. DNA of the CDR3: TGCGCCAGCAGCCAAGATACGGGACAGGGGACATTCTCCTACGAGCAGTACTTC.